A single sample is the source of the 30 T cell receptor beta chains below, sequenced in a study of blood T cells in healthy people across ages. PCR was performed a second time for about 7 to 12 cycles using a sample-barcoded 5' primer and a J-beta primer mix. TCRdb ran MiXCR on the 5' RACE reads and lists one entry per CDR3 protein. The sample lists 1.5 million to 2 million distinct CDR3 sequences; 35% to 50% were seen once. Specimen: blood. These receptors came from a human donor in good health.

This clonotype turned up a few times. V and J are TRBV20-1 and TRBJ2-1; no clear D. The V gene's germline CDR1 is DFQATT and CDR2 SNEGSKA (reference sequence). V lost 6 bases and J lost 9, with 18 bases in between. The CDR3 contains 13 residues. The CDR3 protein is CSAQVGTVGEQFF. The CDR3 DNA is TGCAGTGCCCAAGTAGGTACGGTCGGTGAGCAGTTCTTC.

This clonotype was detected only a few times. The chain joins TRBV20-1 to TRBJ1-5; 7 nucleotides agree with TRBD1. The CDR3 contains 14 residues. V lost 7 bases and J lost 4; bases outside the gene matches: 10. CDR1 is DFQATT and CDR2 is SNEGSKA in the germline V gene (reference sequence). In DNA, the CDR3 is TGCAGTGTAAAAGACAGGGTGGGGAATCAGCCCCAGCATTTT. Translation gives CSVKDRVGNQPQHF.

This chain joins TRBV4-3 and TRBJ2-5; TRBD1 might be the D (5 bases). CDR3 length: 14 residues. V lost 4 bases and J 5 bases, leaving 14 bases between the germline ends. The V gene's germline CDR1 is LGHNA and CDR2 YSLEER. CDR3 coding DNA: TGCGCCAGCAGCCCCGAGTGGGGCGCGGAGACCCAGTACTTC. Protein: CASSPEWGAETQYF.

This clonotype occurred a few times. The chain joins TRBV6-1 to TRBJ1-5, with TRBD1 matching over 9 bases. V dropped 6 bases and J dropped 0; count of bases not matched to a gene: 9. CDR1 is MNHNS, CDR2 SASEGT, per germline. This CDR3 region has 17 residues. This CDR3 reads CASSSGTGSYSNQPQHF. As DNA, the CDR3 is TGTGCCAGCAGCTCCGGGACAGGGAGTTATAGCAATCAGCCCCAGCATTTT.

This chain connects TRBV3-1 to TRBJ1-1; 8 bases align to TRBD1. Germline trimming cut 8 bases from V and 1 base from J; bases unmatched to any gene: 9. The CDR3 runs to 15 residues. The germline V gene has CDR1 LGHDT and CDR2 YNNKEL (reference sequence). The CDR3, as DNA: TGTGCCAGCGGGCGACAGGGGTTCTCGAACACTGAAGCTTTCTTT. This sequence encodes CASGRQGFSNTEAFF.

CDR3 amino acids: CSARVSPGRIGYTF. CDR3 nucleotide sequence: TGCAGTGCTAGAGTTTCCCCAGGGAGGATTGGCTACACCTTC. The chain combines TRBV20-1 with TRBJ1-2; the D gene is possibly TRBD1 (5 bases). This CDR3 comprises 14 residues. Between the trimmed V and J ends, which lost 1 base and 7 bases, there was a span of 16 bases. CDR1 and CDR2 from the germline V gene are DFQATT and SNEGSKA (reference sequence).

This clonotype was found once. The chain recombines TRBV11-2 with TRBJ2-5, with 7 bases identical to TRBD2. Germline V lookup: CDR1 SGHAT, CDR2 FQNNGV. J gave up 5 bases and V 8 bases, and 11 bases lay outside the gene matches. The CDR3 is 14 residues long. CDR3 DNA: TGTGCCAGCCTGGGGAGGGCTAGTGGGGAGACCCAGTACTTC. Translated, it gives CASLGRASGETQYF.

The sample holds a few counts of this clonotype. V and J are TRBV6-6 and TRBJ2-1; TRBD2 matches at 11 bases. Germline V gene sequence: CDR1 MNHNY, CDR2 SVGAGI (reference sequence). The V and J ends lost 6 bases and 7 bases, in that order; junction bases with no gene match: 11. The CDR3 runs to 16 residues. The DNA for the CDR3 is TGTGCCAGCAGCTTATCACCCGGGACTAGCGGTAATGAGCAGTTCTTC. Translated: CASSLSPGTSGNEQFF.

This clonotype was detected a few times. The gene calls are TRBV18 and TRBJ1-2; D not resolved. Germline CDR1 and CDR2: KGHSH and LQKENI. The CDR3 has 16 residues. Trimming took off 3 bases at V and 1 base at J, with 15 bases between the two ends. Here the CDR3 reads CASSPNSGDLNYGYTF. The CDR3 nucleotides are TGTGCCAGCTCACCTAATAGTGGAGACCTTAACTATGGCTACACCTTC.

The V call is TRBV29-1, the J call TRBJ1-4; the D is unclear. The V end was cut by 5 bases, the J end by 4 bases, with 11 bases between. Germline V gene sequence: CDR1 SQVTM, CDR2 ANQGSEA. The length of the CDR3 is 13 residues. CDR3 sequence reads: CSVSVNRNEKLFF. In nucleotides, the CDR3 is TGCAGCGTTAGCGTCAACCGTAATGAAAAACTGTTTTTT.

This chain uses TRBV6-6 with TRBJ1-2; TRBD1 matches at 9 bases. The germline gives CDR1 MNHNY, CDR2 SVGAGI (reference sequence). V gave up 2 bases and J gave up 13 bases; unmatched junction bases: 11. The CDR3 sequence is 14 residues long. CDR3 DNA sequence: TGTGCCAGCAGTTACACTTTGACAGGGGGTCTCAGCACCTTC. Residues: CASSYTLTGGLSTF.

This clonotype was counted between two and nine times. The chain has TRBV29-1 and TRBJ2-4, with 9 bases identical to TRBD1. V lost 6 bases, J lost 4 bases, and 4 bases stayed unmatched. CDR3 length: 13 amino acids. Germline assignment: CDR1 SQVTM and CDR2 ANQGSEA. In nucleotides, the CDR3 is TGCAGCGTCGGGGGACAGGGTAAAAACATTCAGTACTTC. Its translation is CSVGGQGKNIQYF. The full variable domain, in which reference TRBV29-1 and TRBJ2-4 provide the parts outside the CDR3, is SAVISQKPSRDICQRGTSLTIQCQVDSQVTMMFWYRQQPGQSLTLIATANQGSEATYESGFVIDKFPISRPNLTFSTLTVSNMSPEDSSIYLCSVGGQGKNIQYFGAGTRLSVL.

This chain uses TRBV5-1 with TRBJ2-7; tentatively, D is TRBD1 (5 bases). The DNA end is more similar to TRBJ2-5, so the J call may be wrong. The CDR3 consists of 14 residues. CDR1 is SGHRS and CDR2 is YFSETQ in the germline V gene. The CDR3 spells CASSLAKGKETQYF. The CDR3 DNA is TGCGCCAGCAGCTTGGCCAAGGGGAAGGAGACCCAGTACTTC.

This clonotype was detected only a few times. This sequence joins TRBV27 and TRBJ2-7; D unresolved. This CDR3 spans 16 amino acids. Germline CDR1 MNHEY, CDR2 SMNVEV (reference sequence). V shed 3 bases and J shed 0 bases, with 15 bases lying between them. In nucleotides, the CDR3 is TGTGCCAGCAGTTTGGTCATGAGTGGCCCCTCCTACGAGCAGTACTTC. It codes for CASSLVMSGPSYEQYF.

This clonotype showed up just a few times. The chain recombines TRBV19 with TRBJ2-4; 11 positions agree with TRBD1. The CDR3 has 13 residues. Germline lookup yields CDR1 LNHDA and CDR2 SQIVND (reference sequence). Trimming took 9 bases from V and 13 from J; bases not matched to a gene: 11. CDR3 bases: TGTGCCAGCCGGGACAGGGGGACTGGAGAGCAGTACTTC. Its translation: CASRDRGTGEQYF.

The rearrangement uses TRBV3-1 and TRBJ2-5, with D unclear. Trimming stripped 3 bases from V and 0 bases from J, with 11 bases between. This CDR3 spans 15 amino acids. Germline V gives CDR1 LGHDT, CDR2 YNNKEL (reference sequence). The CDR3: CASSHLDGYQETQYF. The DNA for the CDR3 is TGTGCCAGCAGCCACCTGGACGGGTACCAAGAGACCCAGTACTTC.

The chain uses TRBV7-2 and TRBJ1-5; D might be TRBD1 (5 bases). CDR3 length: 14 amino acids. From germline, CDR1 is SGHTA and CDR2 FQGNSA. Trimming removed 0 bases at V and 9 bases at J, with 12 bases between. This chain's CDR3 is CASSLAGLGLPQHF. Written as DNA, the CDR3 is TGTGCCAGCAGCTTAGCGGGGCTTGGTCTGCCCCAGCATTTT.

This clonotype showed up just once. The gene calls are TRBV6-1 and TRBJ1-5; D unclear. There are 14 residues in the CDR3. Between the trimmed V and J ends, which lost 10 bases and 9 bases, there was a span of 22 bases. Germline V lookup: CDR1 MNHNS, CDR2 SASEGT. The CDR3 sequence is CAIAFLEVHRPQHF. CDR3 nucleotide sequence: TGTGCCATTGCTTTTTTAGAGGTCCATCGGCCCCAGCATTTT.

The chain couples TRBV7-8 to TRBJ1-2; TRBD1 might be the D (5 bases). With 0 bases removed from V and 7 bases from J, the gap between germline ends came to 18 bases. The CDR3 is made up of 16 amino acids. Germline V gene sequence: CDR1 SGHVS, CDR2 FQNEAQ. CDR3 amino acids: CASSLARQRTRLGYTF. The CDR3 DNA reads as TGTGCCAGCAGCTTAGCGAGACAGCGGACTCGCCTTGGCTACACCTTC.

This clonotype was seen only a few times. The V gene is TRBV4-1, the J gene TRBJ2-4; D tentatively fits TRBD1 or TRBD2 (5 bases each). The germline V gene encodes CDR1 MGHRA and CDR2 YSYEKL. The CDR3 runs to 14 residues. V lost 0 bases, J lost 7 bases, and 10 bases lay in between. CDR3 region: CASSQDLGGNIQYF. In nucleotides, the CDR3 is TGCGCCAGCAGCCAAGATCTTGGGGGTAACATTCAGTACTTC.

This chain uses TRBV12-3 or TRBV12-4 with TRBJ1-4; D is undetermined. This CDR3 spans 14 amino acids. Trimming pared 6 bases from V and 4 bases from J, leaving 12 bases between. The CDR3 sequence is CASSLPLGNEKLFF. CDR3 sequence (DNA): TGTGCCAGCAGCCTGCCGCTCGGTAATGAAAAACTGTTTTTT.

The chain uses TRBV7-2 and TRBJ2-3; 7 bases are shared with TRBD1. CDR3 length: 18 residues. The V gene end was trimmed by 0 bases and the J gene end by 3 bases; junction bases not matched to a gene: 12. CDR1 and CDR2 from the germline V gene are SGHTA and FQGNSA. CDR3 in amino acids: CASSLAGQTGFSTDTQYF. Written as DNA, the CDR3 is TGTGCCAGCAGCTTAGCGGGCCAGACAGGGTTTTCAACAGATACGCAGTATTTT.

In its sample, this clonotype was seen many times. The V gene is TRBV9, the J gene TRBJ2-7; D is possibly TRBD2 (6 bases). The CDR3 runs to 12 residues. The germline V and J ends were trimmed by 2 bases and 6 bases, with 9 bases remaining between them. Germline V gene data show CDR1 as SGDLS and CDR2 as YYNGEE. CDR3 sequence: CASSVQGGEQYF. The CDR3, as DNA: TGTGCCAGCAGCGTTCAGGGAGGCGAGCAGTACTTC.

The chain joins TRBV12-3 or TRBV12-4 to TRBJ2-1; TRBD2 agrees at 7 bases. The CDR3 consists of 15 residues. V trimming: 7 bases; J trimming: 2 bases; junction bases outside the gene matches: 8. DNA for the CDR3: TGTGCCAGCATTGCGGGGGAAGGTCCCTACAATGAGCAGTTCTTC. Protein: CASIAGEGPYNEQFF.

With respect to this clonotype: At one end, the junction sequence differs from germline, possibly due to a read error. J is TRBJ1-2 and V is TRBV4-1; D not certain. The CDR3 loop spans 15 amino acids. From germline, CDR1 is MGHRA and CDR2 YSYEKL. The CDR3 spells CAGSQDIRRRYGYTF. CDR3 nucleotide sequence: TGCGCCGGCAGCCAAGATATAAGGAGGAGATATGGCTACACCTTC.

This clonotype was counted between two and nine times. V usage is TRBV29-1 and J usage is TRBJ1-2, with D tentatively TRBD1 (5 bases). V lost 7 bases to trimming and J lost 3 bases, with 12 bases between them. This CDR3 has 12 residues. Germline V gene data show CDR1 as SQVTM and CDR2 as ANQGSEA. The CDR3 DNA follows: TGCAGCGGCCGCGACAGAGACTATGGCTACACCTTC. Amino acid sequence: CSGRDRDYGYTF.

The chain combines TRBV2 with TRBJ2-7; D is unresolved. V lost 4 bases and J 7 bases, leaving 5 bases between the germline ends. Per the germline V gene, CDR1 is SNHLY and CDR2 is FYNNEI. The CDR3 has 10 residues. The CDR3 bases are TGTGCCAGCAGTGTGGGGGAGCAGTACTTC. It specifies CASSVGEQYF.

Only a few counts were recorded for this clonotype. The V call is TRBV29-1, the J call TRBJ2-7, with D tentatively TRBD1 (6 bases). Germline CDR1 SQVTM, CDR2 ANQGSEA. The CDR3 length is 13 residues. Trimming stripped 4 bases from V and 2 bases from J, with 12 bases between. The CDR3 coding sequence is TGCAGCGTTGCACGACGGACAGCCTACGAGCAGTACTTC. Residues: CSVARRTAYEQYF.

In its sample, this clonotype was seen a few times. This chain uses TRBV5-1 with TRBJ2-4; TRBD1 matches 8 bases. The DNA end lines up better with TRBJ2-7; the J call may be wrong. Germline assignment: CDR1 SGHRS and CDR2 YFSETQ. This CDR3 is built from 14 residues. This CDR3 reads CASSFGQGRDEQYF. The CDR3 DNA reads as TGCGCCAGCAGCTTCGGACAGGGAAGGGACGAGCAGTACTTC.

This clonotype was observed at least ten times. The CDR3 reads CASSQARSLGLAGIYNEQFF. The CDR3 region has the DNA TGTGCCAGCAGCCAAGCAAGAAGTTTAGGACTAGCGGGGATCTACAATGAGCAGTTCTTC. The V gene is TRBV3-1, the J gene TRBJ2-1; 12 bases align to TRBD2. The CDR3 is 20 amino acids. V shed 1 base, J shed 3 bases, and the junction held 13 bases outside the gene matches. From germline, CDR1 is LGHDT and CDR2 YNNKEL (reference sequence).